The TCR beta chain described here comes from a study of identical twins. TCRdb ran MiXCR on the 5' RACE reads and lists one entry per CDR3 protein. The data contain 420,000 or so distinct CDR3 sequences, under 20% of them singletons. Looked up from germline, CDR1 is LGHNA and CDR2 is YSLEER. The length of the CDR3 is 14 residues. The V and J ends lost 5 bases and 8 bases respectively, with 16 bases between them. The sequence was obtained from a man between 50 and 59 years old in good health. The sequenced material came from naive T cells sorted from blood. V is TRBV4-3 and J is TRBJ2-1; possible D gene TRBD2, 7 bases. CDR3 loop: CASSGRGAGDEQFF. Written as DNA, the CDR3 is TGCGCCAGCAGCGGACGGGGGGCCGGTGATGAGCAGTTCTTC.